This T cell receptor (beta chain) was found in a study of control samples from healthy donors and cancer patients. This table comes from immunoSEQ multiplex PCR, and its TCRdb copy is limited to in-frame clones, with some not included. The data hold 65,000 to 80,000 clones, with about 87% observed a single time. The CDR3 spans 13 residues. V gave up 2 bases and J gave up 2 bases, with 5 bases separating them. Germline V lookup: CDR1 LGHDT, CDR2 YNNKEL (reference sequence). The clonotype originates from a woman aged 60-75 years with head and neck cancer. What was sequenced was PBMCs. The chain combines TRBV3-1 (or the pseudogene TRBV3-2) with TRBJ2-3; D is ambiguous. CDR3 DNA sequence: TGTGCCAGCAGCCAACCTCCCACAGATACGCAGTATTTT. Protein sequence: CASSQPPTDTQYF.